These T cell receptor beta chains were read from a single sample in a study of T-cell reconstitution after alpha-beta-depleted transplantation in children. TCRdb ran MiXCR on the PCR reads and lists one entry per CDR3 protein. Among about 420,000 distinct CDR3 sequences listed, roughly 11% were seen once. The material was PBMCs from the stem cell graft donor, obtained from the stem cell graft. Every receptor here comes from a human donor who donated a stem cell graft to a child with acute myeloid leukemia. CDR3s include the opening cysteine and the closing phenylalanine or tryptophan. D genes are given only for firm matches. Expanded clones get a size class; other rows say once, few or many, or leave the size out.

len | j_gene | v_gene | abundance | d_gene | CDR3aa | CDR3nt
13 | TRBJ2-7 | TRBV6-6 | few | - | CASSYSLTYEQYF | TGTGCCAGCAGTTACTCTCTTACTTACGAGCAGTACTTC
15 | TRBJ2-7 | TRBV9 | - | - | CASSATWGPSYEQYF | TGTGCCAGCAGCGCAACCTGGGGACCGTCCTACGAGCAGTACTTC
18 | TRBJ2-1 | TRBV29-1 | - | TRBD2 | CSVEVPLGLAGGRNEQFF | TGCAGCGTTGAAGTCCCGCTGGGACTAGCGGGGGGGCGTAATGAGCAGTTCTTC
15 | TRBJ1-5 | TRBV7-9 | few | - | CASSSGNHSNQPQHF | TGTGCCAGCAGCTCCGGGAACCATAGCAATCAGCCCCAGCATTTT
15 | TRBJ1-6 | TRBV11-2 | few | - | CASRNSGTENSPLHF | TGTGCCAGCAGAAACTCCGGGACGGAAAATTCACCCCTCCACTTT
15 | TRBJ2-1 | TRBV5-1 | few | TRBD2 | CASSLGGTRRDEQFF | TGCGCCAGCAGCTTGGGCGGGACTAGGCGAGATGAGCAGTTCTTC
14 | TRBJ2-2 | TRBV5-1 | - | - | CASVAEANTGELFF | TGCGCCAGCGTGGCCGAGGCGAACACCGGGGAGCTGTTTTTT
14 | TRBJ1-6 | TRBV7-2 | few | - | CASTKGWGNSPLHF | TGTGCCAGCACCAAGGGATGGGGGAATTCACCCCTCCACTTT
14 | TRBJ1-4 | TRBV12-5 | - | TRBD1 | CASGGGQINEKLFF | TGTGCTAGTGGGGGGGGACAGATAAATGAAAAACTGTTTTTT
13 | TRBJ1-5 | TRBV20-1 | - | - | CSATRSDSQPQHF | TGCAGTGCTACAAGATCCGACAGTCAGCCCCAGCATTTT
17 | TRBJ2-5 | TRBV7-8 | - | TRBD2 | CASSSGRRSGSQETQYF | TGTGCCAGCAGCTCGGGAAGACGAAGCGGGAGTCAAGAGACCCAGTACTTC
13 | TRBJ2-5 | TRBV5-1 | - | - | CGSSLQGEETQYF | TGCGGCAGCAGCCTACAGGGAGAGGAGACCCAGTACTTC
14 | TRBJ2-5 | TRBV20-1 | - | - | CSARDARGQETQYF | TGCAGTGCTAGAGATGCAAGGGGACAAGAGACCCAGTACTTC
14 | TRBJ2-7 | TRBV6-1 | many | - | CASSHRGSSYEQYF | TGTGCCAGCAGTCATCGGGGCTCTAGCTACGAGCAGTACTTC
16 | TRBJ2-2 | TRBV5-1 | - | - | CASSSGQFTNTGELFF | TGCGCCAGCAGCTCTGGACAGTTTACGAACACCGGGGAGCTGTTTTTT
16 | TRBJ2-5 | TRBV18 | many | TRBD1 | CASSPPGTVLQETQYF | TGTGCCAGCTCACCACCGGGGACAGTCCTACAAGAGACCCAGTACTTC
14 | TRBJ2-6 | TRBV10-3 | - | - | CAIQANSGANVLTF | TGTGCCATCCAGGCTAACTCTGGGGCCAACGTCCTGACTTTC
20 | TRBJ2-1 | TRBV20-1 | - | TRBD2 | CSARDTFIKTSGDFYNEQFF | TGCAGTGCTAGAGATACGTTCATCAAGACTAGCGGGGATTTCTACAATGAGCAGTTCTTC
15 | TRBJ2-1 | TRBV4-1 | many | - | CASSQDRGSYNEQFF | TGCGCCAGCAGCCAAGATCGCGGTTCCTACAATGAGCAGTTCTTC
18 | TRBJ2-3 | TRBV5-4 | - | TRBD2 | CASSWGSARGRAVDTQYF | TGTGCCAGCAGCTGGGGGTCCGCGCGCGGGAGGGCCGTAGATACGCAGTATTTT
18 | TRBJ2-3 | TRBV20-1 | few | - | CSARGIQGQGGDTDTQYF | TGCAGTGCTAGAGGAATACAGGGTCAGGGGGGCGACACAGATACGCAGTATTTT
14 | TRBJ2-7 | TRBV9 | few | - | CASSVATPDYEQYF | TGTGCCAGCAGCGTAGCTACGCCTGACTACGAGCAGTACTTC
12 | TRBJ2-5 | TRBV7-7 | - | - | CATRPPRETQYF | TGTGCTACCCGACCTCCTCGGGAGACCCAGTACTTC
16 | TRBJ2-5 | TRBV7-9 | few | TRBD1 | CASSDSRTGRQETQYF | TGTGCCAGCAGCGACAGCAGGACAGGTAGACAAGAGACCCAGTACTTC
11 | TRBJ1-6 | TRBV7-8 | - | - | CASSLEGSLHF | TGTGCCAGCAGCTTAGAGGGAAGCCTCCACTTT